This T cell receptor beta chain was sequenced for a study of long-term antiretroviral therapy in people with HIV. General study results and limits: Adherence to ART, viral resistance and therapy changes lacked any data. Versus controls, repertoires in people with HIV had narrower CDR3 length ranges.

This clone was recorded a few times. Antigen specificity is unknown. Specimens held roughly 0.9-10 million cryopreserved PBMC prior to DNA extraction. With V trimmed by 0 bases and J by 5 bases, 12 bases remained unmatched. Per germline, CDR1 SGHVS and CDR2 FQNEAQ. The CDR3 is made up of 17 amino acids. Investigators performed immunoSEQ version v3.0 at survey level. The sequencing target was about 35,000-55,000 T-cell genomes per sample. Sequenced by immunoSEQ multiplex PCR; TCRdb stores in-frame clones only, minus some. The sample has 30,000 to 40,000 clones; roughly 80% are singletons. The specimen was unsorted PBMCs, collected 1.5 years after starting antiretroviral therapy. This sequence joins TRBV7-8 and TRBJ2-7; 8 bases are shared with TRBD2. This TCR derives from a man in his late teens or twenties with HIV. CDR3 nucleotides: TGTGCCAGCAGCTTAGCGACAGCGGGAGAGGTCAATAACGAGCAGTACTTC. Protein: CASSLATAGEVNNEQYF.